The rows below give T cell receptor beta chains drawn from one sample of a study of human T cells and chemical hapten exposure. TCRdb re-analysed the RACE reads in MiXCR, keeping a single row per CDR3 protein. The sample holds around 200,000 distinct CDR3 sequences, about 25% seen once. Specimen: whole blood, collected in connection with sensitization to the hapten diphenylcyclopropenone (DPC). The receptors shown here come from a woman aged 40 to 50 with alopecia areata. Some clones in this sample may be carry-over from other donors' samples. CDR3s include the opening cysteine and the closing phenylalanine or tryptophan. The order of the fields is V gene, J gene, CDR3 protein.

TRBV6-2/TRBV6-3	TRBJ2-7	CASSLSGRTGEQYF
TRBV6-5	TRBJ1-2	CASSAGQGGNYGYTF
TRBV5-1	TRBJ2-3	CASSSRPGQGFTDTQYF
TRBV6-5	TRBJ1-2	CASSSPTGVYGYTF
TRBV5-6	TRBJ2-7	CASSPTSGMIYEQYF
TRBV7-2	TRBJ2-3	CASSFLAGGYTDTQYF
TRBV6-2/TRBV6-3	TRBJ2-6	CASSYNSVGANVLTF
TRBV12-3/TRBV12-4	TRBJ2-7	CASSLTPF
TRBV7-9	TRBJ2-5	CASSSAGLAEETQYF
TRBV3-1	TRBJ2-3	CASSQTTSSDTQYF
TRBV28	TRBJ2-1	CASSSRGPRINEQFF
TRBV9	TRBJ2-3	CASSFKTSGGTDTQYF
TRBV2	TRBJ1-6	CASSEIRSGSPLHF
TRBV7-9	TRBJ1-6	CASSSSRQGRHSPLHF
TRBV10-3	TRBJ2-6	CAIRGQVILSGANVLTF
TRBV20-1	TRBJ2-1	CSAVAAGGPKINEQFF
TRBV4-2	TRBJ2-5	CASSQDLSYGTQYF
TRBV21-1	TRBJ2-5	CASSKPREGAEETQYF
TRBV6-2/TRBV6-3	TRBJ2-7	CASSYSLIRQGEQYF
TRBV20-1	TRBJ1-2	CSGQMNYGYTF
TRBV7-2	TRBJ1-2	CASSPPTVRANYGYTF
TRBV7-8	TRBJ2-4	CASSLRPGRNLAKNIQYF
TRBV18	TRBJ2-1	CASSRGLTTYNEQFF
TRBV7-3	TRBJ2-3	CASSVGITDTQYF
TRBV28	TRBJ2-7	CASSREVPSYEQYF
TRBV6-5	TRBJ1-6	CASSRDGNNSPLHF
TRBV9	TRBJ2-1	CASSVELTNEQFF
TRBV24-1	TRBJ2-3	CATSVSGQVGTDTQYF
TRBV25-1	TRBJ2-3	CASSKSGANTDTQYF
TRBV5-1	TRBJ2-1	CASSLSLAGVNEQFF
TRBV11-1	TRBJ2-2	CASSPGILTTGELFF
TRBV4-1	TRBJ1-2	CASSQYGPGVEVYGYTF
TRBV12-3/TRBV12-4	TRBJ2-6	CASSLLAGANVLTF
TRBV20-1	TRBJ2-3	CSAKALGETVTDTQYF
TRBV27	TRBJ1-6	CASTATGAKWFRTPLHF
TRBV7-2	TRBJ2-5	CASSSQTSGRETQYF
TRBV4-1	TRBJ2-5	CASSQVQEETQYF
TRBV29-1	TRBJ2-1	CSGTPSGSYNEQFF
TRBV23-1	TRBJ1-2	CASSQSRRANYGYTF
TRBV29-1	TRBJ2-3	CSVEGQGPSTDTQYF